These 21 T cell receptor beta chains originate from one sample sequenced in a study of T-cell reconstitution after alpha-beta-depleted transplantation in children. Molecular barcoding with unique molecular identifiers was used for the TCRbeta library. TCRdb used MiXCR to reprocess the PCR reads, holding one entry per CDR3 protein. Here the sample spans hundreds of thousands of distinct CDR3 sequences, 10% to 15% being singletons. Sequenced material: PBMCs, mostly from graft donor cells, taken 360 days after TCRalphabeta/CD19-depleted stem cell transplant. All receptors derive from a male patient younger than 18 who had a stem cell transplant for acute myeloid leukemia, so the T cells may come from the graft donor.

There are many counts of this clonotype. The genes are TRBV5-6 and TRBJ1-1; weak D call: TRBD1 (6 bases). Germline lookup yields CDR1 SGHDT and CDR2 YYEEEE. Trimming shortened V by 2 bases and J by 11 bases, and 22 bases separated the two germline ends. CDR3 length: 15 residues. The CDR3 spells CASSFLGPQAGDAFF. CDR3 DNA sequence: TGTGCCAGCAGCTTCCTTGGACCACAGGCAGGGGACGCTTTCTTT.

This clonotype was counted at least ten times. This chain joins TRBV29-1 and TRBJ2-1; 8 bases fit TRBD2. There are 14 residues in the CDR3. Germline V gene data show CDR1 as SQVTM and CDR2 as ANQGSEA. V shed 3 bases, J shed 4 bases, and the junction held 5 bases outside the gene matches. In nucleotides, the CDR3 is TGCAGCGTTGAGTTCGGGAGGGGTTACAATGAGCAGTTCTTC. This sequence encodes CSVEFGRGYNEQFF.

The CDR3 here is CASSPAVTSGRADHNEQFF. The CDR3 nucleotides read TGTGCCAGCAGCCCGGCCGTGACTAGCGGGAGGGCCGATCACAATGAGCAGTTCTTC. V usage is TRBV7-3 and J usage is TRBJ2-1, with 14 nucleotides matching TRBD2. The germline V gene has CDR1 SGHTA and CDR2 FQGTGA. This CDR3 has 19 residues. V lost 5 bases, J lost 5 bases, and 14 bases stayed unmatched. Full variable domain (rest looked up from reference TRBV7-3 and TRBJ2-1): GAGVSQTPSNKVTEKGKYVELRCDPISGHTALYWYRQSLGQGPEFLIYFQGTGAADDSGLPNDRFFAVRPEGSVSTLKIQRTERGDSAVYLCASSPAVTSGRADHNEQFFGPGTRLTVL.

The table lists this clonotype with many counts. The chain recombines TRBV29-1 with TRBJ2-5; the match to TRBD1 covers 12 bases. This CDR3 spans 15 amino acids. Per the germline V gene, CDR1 is SQVTM and CDR2 is ANQGSEA. V trimming: 3 bases; J trimming: 4 bases; junction bases outside the gene matches: 6. The CDR3 spells CSVEGQGASGETQYF. The CDR3 DNA reads TGCAGCGTTGAGGGACAGGGGGCGAGTGGAGAGACCCAGTACTTC. The variable domain in full, with the rest retrieved from reference TRBV29-1 and TRBJ2-5, is SAVISQKPSRDICQRGTSLTIQCQVDSQVTMMFWYRQQPGQSLTLIATANQGSEATYESGFVIDKFPISRPNLTFSTLTVSNMSPEDSSIYLCSVEGQGASGETQYFGPGTRLLVL.

The chain carries TRBV20-1 and TRBJ1-5, with unresolved D. V lost 0 bases and J 1 base, leaving 1 base between the germline ends. Per the germline V gene, CDR1 is DFQATT and CDR2 is SNEGSKA (reference sequence). The CDR3 sequence is 12 residues long. CDR3 nucleotide sequence: TGCAGTGCTAGAGAGAGCAATCAGCCCCAGCATTTT. It is translated as CSARESNQPQHF.

This clonotype was counted at least ten times. Here the CDR3 DNA reads TGCGCCAGCAGCCAGTCCCCAGGTATCGGATTGAGACGCACAGTGAGCACAGATACGCAGTATTTT. Translation: CASSQSPGIGLRRTVSTDTQYF. The chain joins TRBV4-1 to TRBJ2-3, with D unresolved. CDR1 and CDR2 (germline): MGHRA, YSYEKL. The CDR3 extends over 22 amino acids. The V end was cut by 3 bases, the J end by 0 bases, with 31 bases between.

CDR3: CATSEGTVYEQYF. The CDR3 nucleotides read TGTGCCACCAGTGAAGGGACGGTCTACGAGCAGTACTTC. The chain is built from TRBV24-1 and TRBJ2-7; D might be TRBD1 or TRBD2, each matching 5 bases. Germline V gene lookup returns CDR1 KGHDR and CDR2 SFDVKD. Between the trimmed V and J ends, which lost 4 bases and 3 bases, there was a span of 9 bases. The CDR3 is made up of 13 amino acids.

The chain carries TRBV5-5 and TRBJ2-7, with 11 positions matching TRBD2. The ends lost 2 bases at V and 4 bases at J; junction bases unmatched: 11. Germline assignment: CDR1 SGHKS and CDR2 YYEKEE (reference sequence). This CDR3 has 17 residues. In DNA form, the CDR3 reads TGTGCCAGCAGCTTATTACTTGGCGCTAGCGGGAGGTACGAGCAGTACTTC. Translation: CASSLLLGASGRYEQYF.

The V and J genes are TRBV29-1 and TRBJ2-7; D not certain. Germline V CDR1 and CDR2: SQVTM, ANQGSEA. The V and J ends lost 2 bases and 4 bases respectively, with 12 bases between them. The CDR3 is made up of 13 amino acids. The CDR3 reads CSVEPDGRYEQYF. CDR3 sequence (DNA): TGCAGCGTTGAACCGGACGGCAGATACGAGCAGTACTTC.

This clonotype was seen ten or more times. The V call is TRBV11-1, the J call TRBJ2-5, with TRBD1 matching over 7 bases. The V gene's germline CDR1 is SGHAT and CDR2 FQDESV (reference sequence). The trim removed 5 bases at V and 2 bases at J, leaving 20 bases unmatched. There are 19 residues in the CDR3. CDR3 in amino acids: CASSPTSIKTGRVQETQYF. The CDR3 nucleotides are TGTGCCAGCAGCCCTACCTCCATAAAGACAGGGAGAGTTCAAGAGACCCAGTACTTC.

In its sample, this clonotype was seen many times. This chain connects TRBV28 to TRBJ2-3; possibly TRBD1 or TRBD2 for D (5 bases each). Germline values: CDR1 MDHEN, CDR2 SYDVKM. With 11 bases removed from V and 0 bases from J, the gap between germline ends came to 15 bases. This CDR3 has 14 amino acids. The CDR3 coding sequence is TGTGCCGGCGCCGGGACGGGGAGCACAGATACGCAGTATTTT. Translated: CAGAGTGSTDTQYF.

The J gene is TRBJ2-7, the V gene TRBV29-1, with a possible D match to TRBD1 (6 bases). With 0 bases removed from V and 0 bases from J, the gap between germline ends came to 18 bases. Germline values: CDR1 SQVTM, CDR2 ANQGSEA. This CDR3 is 17 amino acids long. The CDR3 spells CSVEDLRPGHLSYEQYF. CDR3 DNA: TGCAGCGTTGAAGATCTGCGTCCGGGACACCTCTCCTACGAGCAGTACTTC.

This clonotype was recorded many times. The V call is TRBV28, the J call TRBJ2-3; D is uncertain. V gave up 6 bases and J gave up 0 bases, with 10 bases separating them. The CDR3 is 14 amino acids. The germline V gene has CDR1 MDHEN and CDR2 SYDVKM. In nucleotides, the CDR3 is TGTGCCAGCAGCCCATGGGCTAGCACAGATACGCAGTATTTT. Its translation: CASSPWASTDTQYF.

This clonotype was seen at least ten times. The rearrangement links TRBV12-3 or TRBV12-4 to TRBJ2-7, with 11 bases matching TRBD1. Trimming at V came to 4 bases and at J to 4 bases, leaving 6 bases not matched to a gene. The CDR3 sequence is 15 residues long. CDR3 nucleotide sequence: TGTGCCAGCAGTTCTGCCGGGACAGGGGGTTACGAGCAGTACTTC. Translated: CASSSAGTGGYEQYF.

Concerning this clonotype itself: A much larger clone differs from this one at a single base, so this may be a read error. CDR3 region: CASSSSGLSSNEQYF. CDR3 nucleotide sequence: TGTGCCAGCAGTTCTAGCGGCCTAAGCTCCAACGAGCAGTACTTC. The V gene is TRBV12-3 or TRBV12-4, the J gene TRBJ2-7; 7 nucleotides match TRBD2. The CDR3 has 15 residues.

The table lists this clonotype with many counts. This sequence joins TRBV7-2 and TRBJ2-1; the match to TRBD2 covers 7 bases. J was trimmed by 3 bases and V by 5 bases; bases with no gene match: 7. This CDR3 region has 15 residues. Germline-derived CDR1 and CDR2 are SGHTA and FQGNSA. The CDR3 loop reads CASSPVGGGYNEQFF. Written as DNA, the CDR3 is TGTGCCAGCAGCCCAGTGGGGGGGGGCTACAATGAGCAGTTCTTC.

This clonotype has just a few counts. The chain carries TRBV28 and TRBJ2-3; 10 positions match TRBD2. Germline V gene data show CDR1 as MDHEN and CDR2 as SYDVKM. V trimming: 2 bases; J trimming: 2 bases; junction bases outside the gene matches: 7. The CDR3 has 17 amino acids. CDR3 sequence (DNA): TGTGCCAGCAGTTTAACTCGGCTAGCGGGGGACACAGATACGCAGTATTTT. As protein: CASSLTRLAGDTDTQYF.

This clonotype was seen more than once but under ten times. The chain is built from TRBV12-3 or TRBV12-4 and TRBJ1-4; D is uncertain. The length of the CDR3 is 11 residues. Between the trimmed V and J ends, which lost 4 bases and 6 bases, there was a span of 3 bases. CDR3 region: CASSYYEKLFF. The CDR3 DNA reads as TGTGCCAGCAGTTATTATGAAAAACTGTTTTTT.

The table lists this clonotype with a few counts. The rearrangement joins TRBV7-2 to TRBJ2-1; perhaps TRBD2 as D (5 bases). The CDR3 is 15 residues long. Trimming left V 3 bases short and J 5 bases short, with 14 bases between. Per germline, CDR1 SGHTA and CDR2 FQGNSA. CDR3 bases: TGTGCCAGCAGCTTTGTACTAGTGTTCGACAATGAGCAGTTCTTC. It is translated as CASSFVLVFDNEQFF.

The chain couples TRBV28 to TRBJ2-3, with 8 bases matching TRBD1. V trimming: 4 bases; J trimming: 2 bases; junction bases outside the gene matches: 5. The germline V gene has CDR1 MDHEN and CDR2 SYDVKM. CDR3 length: 15 residues. CDR3 nucleotide sequence: TGTGCCAGCAGTTATGGGACAGGCTACACAGATACGCAGTATTTT. As protein: CASSYGTGYTDTQYF.

This clonotype was picked up a small number of times. V gene TRBV11-2 combines with J gene TRBJ2-3, with D possibly matching TRBD2 (6 bases). The CDR3 totals 15 residues. The V gene lost 6 bases and the J gene lost 1 base, with 14 bases spanning the gap. Germline V lookup: CDR1 SGHAT, CDR2 FQNNGV. CDR3 loop: CASRRGLPRTDTQYF. The CDR3 DNA is TGTGCCAGCAGAAGGGGACTTCCTCGCACAGATACGCAGTATTTT.